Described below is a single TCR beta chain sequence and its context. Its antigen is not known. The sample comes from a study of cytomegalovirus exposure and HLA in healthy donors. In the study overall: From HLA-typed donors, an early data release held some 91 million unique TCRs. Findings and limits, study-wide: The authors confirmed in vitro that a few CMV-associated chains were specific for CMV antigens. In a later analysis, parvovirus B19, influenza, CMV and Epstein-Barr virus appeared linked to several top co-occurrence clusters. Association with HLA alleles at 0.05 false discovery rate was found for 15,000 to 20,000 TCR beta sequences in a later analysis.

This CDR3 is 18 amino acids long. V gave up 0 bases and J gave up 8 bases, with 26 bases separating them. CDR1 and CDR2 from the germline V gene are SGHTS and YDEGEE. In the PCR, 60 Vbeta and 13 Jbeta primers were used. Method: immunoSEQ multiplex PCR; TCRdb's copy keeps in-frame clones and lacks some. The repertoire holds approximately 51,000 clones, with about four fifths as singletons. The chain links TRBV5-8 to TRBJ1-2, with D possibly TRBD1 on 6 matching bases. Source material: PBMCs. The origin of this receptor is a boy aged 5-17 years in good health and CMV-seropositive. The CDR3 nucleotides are TGTGCCAGCAGCTTGGCTGGAGGTCGGACAGTGGGGTTCTACGGCTACACCTTC. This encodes CASSLAGGRTVGFYGYTF.